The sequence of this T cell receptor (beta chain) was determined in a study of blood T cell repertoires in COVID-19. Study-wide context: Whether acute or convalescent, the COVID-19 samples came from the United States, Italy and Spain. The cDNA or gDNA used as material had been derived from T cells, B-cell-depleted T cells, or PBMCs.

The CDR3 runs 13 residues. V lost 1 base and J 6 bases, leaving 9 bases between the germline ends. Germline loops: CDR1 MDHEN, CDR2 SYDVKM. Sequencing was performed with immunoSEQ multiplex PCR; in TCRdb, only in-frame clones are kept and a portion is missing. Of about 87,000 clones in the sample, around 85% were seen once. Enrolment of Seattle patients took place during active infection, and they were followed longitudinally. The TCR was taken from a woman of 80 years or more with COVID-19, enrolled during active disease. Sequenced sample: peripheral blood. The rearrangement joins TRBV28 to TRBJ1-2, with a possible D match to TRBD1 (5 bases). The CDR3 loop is CASSLLSRDGYTF. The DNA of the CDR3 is TGTGCCAGCAGTTTATTGTCCAGGGATGGCTACACCTTC.